This T cell receptor (beta chain) was identified in a study of blood T cell repertoires in COVID-19. Across the whole study: The samples span acute and convalescent COVID-19 from the United States, Italy and Spain. T cells, B-cell-depleted T cells, or PBMCs supplied cDNA or gDNA.

With 2 bases removed from V and 3 bases from J, the gap between germline ends came to 11 bases. The germline gives CDR1 SGHTA, CDR2 FQGTGA. This CDR3 comprises 15 residues. Original methodology: Cell counts per sample came from amplifying reference gene primers. This table comes from immunoSEQ multiplex PCR, and its TCRdb copy is limited to in-frame clones, with some not included. D and trimming were read from the DNA, whereas the V and J calls and clone size are those reported in that table. The table shows about 120,000 clones, with 85% occurring only once. The chain uses TRBV7-3 and TRBJ1-3, with D possibly matching TRBD1 (6 bases). Sequencing used peripheral blood. This clonotype was sampled from a woman at least 80 years old with acute or convalescent COVID-19. The CDR3 region is CASSLRPGDGNTIYF. In DNA form, the CDR3 reads TGTGCCAGCAGCTTACGACCAGGGGATGGAAACACCATATATTTT.